What follows describes a single T cell receptor beta chain. Its antigen remains unknown. The sample belongs to a study of radiotherapy plus CTLA-4 blockade in lung cancer. Study context: Patients showed objective responses in 15% to 20% of cases and disease control in 31%.

CTLA-4 blockade with ipilimumab, together with focal radiation, was given to patients with chemo-refractory metastatic non-small-cell lung cancer. Findings and limits, study-wide: In blood, tumor-derived TCR clones expanded after radiotherapy plus ipilimumab.

Profiling relied on immunoSEQ multiplex PCR, and the TCRdb table lists in-frame clones only, not all of them. Of about 43,000 clones listed, roughly 64% are singletons. There are 12 residues in the CDR3. CDR1 and CDR2 (germline): SGHDN, FVKESK. V was trimmed by 4 bases and J by 9 bases, leaving 9 bases between them. This receptor was obtained from a human donor with non-small cell lung cancer who had a partial response to radiotherapy plus ipilimumab. The specimen comprised peripheral blood, sampled from a patient treated with radiotherapy plus ipilimumab. The genes are TRBV14 and TRBJ2-2, with D possibly matching TRBD2 (5 bases). CDR3 region: CASSRGGWELFF. The CDR3 DNA is TGTGCCAGCAGCCGCGGAGGTTGGGAGCTGTTTTTT.